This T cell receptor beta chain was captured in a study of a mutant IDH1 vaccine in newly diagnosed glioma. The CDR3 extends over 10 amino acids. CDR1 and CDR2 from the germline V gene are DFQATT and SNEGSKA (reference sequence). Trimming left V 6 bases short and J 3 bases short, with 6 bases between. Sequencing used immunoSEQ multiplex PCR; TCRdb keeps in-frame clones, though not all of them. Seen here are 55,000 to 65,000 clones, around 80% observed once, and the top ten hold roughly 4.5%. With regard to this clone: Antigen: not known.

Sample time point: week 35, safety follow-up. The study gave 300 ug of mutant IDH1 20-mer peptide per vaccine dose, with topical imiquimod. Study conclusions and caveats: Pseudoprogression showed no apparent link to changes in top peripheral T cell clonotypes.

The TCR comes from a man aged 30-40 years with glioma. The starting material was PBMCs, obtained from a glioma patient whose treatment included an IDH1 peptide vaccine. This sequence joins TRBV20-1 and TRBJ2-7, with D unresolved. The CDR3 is CSAANYEQYF. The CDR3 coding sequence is TGCAGTGCGGCGAACTACGAGCAGTACTTC.